A single sample is the source of the 21 T cell receptor beta chains below, sequenced in a study of cytomegalovirus exposure and HLA in healthy donors. Primers: 60 Vbeta forward and 13 Jbeta reverse. Profiling relied on immunoSEQ multiplex PCR, and the TCRdb table lists in-frame clones only, not all of them. Of roughly 170,000 clones in the sample, 75% to 85% were seen once. Sequencing was carried out using PBMCs. All receptors derive from a man aged 25-45 years in good health and CMV-seropositive.

The V and J genes are TRBV5-1 and TRBJ2-1, with 9 bases fitting TRBD2. With V trimmed by 0 bases and J by 8 bases, 9 bases remained unmatched. CDR3 length: 16 residues. CDR1 is SGHRS, CDR2 YFSETQ, per germline. CDR3 in DNA: TGCGCCAGCAGCTTGGATGGCGGGAGGGCCGGCGATGAGCAGTTCTTC. It codes for CASSLDGGRAGDEQFF.

The chain uses TRBV19 and TRBJ1-2; D might be TRBD1 (5 bases). There are 14 residues in the CDR3. Germline V gives CDR1 LNHDA, CDR2 SQIVND (reference sequence). Trimming cost V 5 bases and J 3 bases, with 13 bases left between them. The CDR3 sequence is CASSGRGDDYGYTF. The CDR3 coding sequence is TGTGCCAGTAGTGGTAGGGGCGACGACTATGGCTACACCTTC.

The rearrangement uses TRBV6-6 and TRBJ1-6; D is ambiguous. The germline V and J ends were trimmed by 5 bases and 3 bases, with 11 bases remaining between them. The germline V gene encodes CDR1 MNHNY and CDR2 SVGAGI (reference sequence). The CDR3 length is 15 residues. CDR3: CASSRAADYNSPLHF. For the CDR3, the DNA is TGTGCCAGCAGTCGCGCGGCGGACTATAATTCACCCCTCCACTTT.

The chain is built from TRBV4-1 and TRBJ2-7; 11 bases line up with TRBD2. The V gene end was trimmed by 2 bases and the J gene end by 0 bases; junction bases not matched to a gene: 9. Germline CDR1 reads MGHRA; CDR2 reads YSYEKL. This CDR3 is 18 amino acids long. CDR3 loop: CASSQRQGLAASSYEQYF. The CDR3 DNA reads TGCGCCAGCAGCCAAAGGCAGGGACTAGCGGCCAGCTCCTACGAGCAGTACTTC.

This chain connects TRBV5-1 to TRBJ2-1; 12 bases are shared with TRBD2. Per germline, CDR1 SGHRS and CDR2 YFSETQ. The junction had 4 bases not matched to a gene; V was cut back by 3 bases and J by 3 bases. This CDR3 region has 16 residues. This CDR3 reads CASSSRTSGIYNEQFF. The CDR3 DNA reads as TGCGCCAGCAGCTCTAGGACTAGCGGGATCTACAATGAGCAGTTCTTC.

The V call is TRBV19, the J call TRBJ2-6, with 11 bases identical to TRBD1. With 7 bases clipped from V and 7 bases from J, the junction kept 21 bases outside the gene matches. The CDR3 runs to 20 residues. Germline CDR1 reads LNHDA; CDR2 reads SQIVND (reference sequence). The CDR3 reads CASKMGSGTGGAPGANVLTF. CDR3 nucleotides: TGTGCCAGTAAAATGGGGTCCGGGACAGGGGGTGCTCCGGGAGCCAACGTCCTGACTTTC.

The chain has TRBV7-9 and TRBJ2-7, with TRBD1 matching over 9 bases. Germline trimming cut 3 bases from V and 3 bases from J; bases unmatched to any gene: 3. The germline gives CDR1 SEHNR, CDR2 FQNEAQ (reference sequence). This CDR3 spans 14 amino acids. The CDR3 coding sequence is TGTGCCAGCAGCTTCCGGACAGGGGACTACGAGCAGTACTTC. It translates to CASSFRTGDYEQYF. Complete variable domain (other parts from reference TRBV7-9 and TRBJ2-7): DTGVSQNPRHKITKRGQNVTFRCDPISEHNRLYWYRQTLGQGPEFLTYFQNEAQLEKSRLLSDRFSAERPKGSFSTLEIQRTEQGDSAMYLCASSFRTGDYEQYFGPGTRLTVT.

The count of this clone is one. CDR3 amino acids: CASSPGQGASLGEQYF. CDR3 sequence (DNA): TGTGCCAGCAGCCCGGGACAGGGGGCTTCCCTGGGCGAGCAGTACTTC. The chain uses TRBV7-9 and TRBJ2-7, with 12 bases aligning to TRBD1. J lost 6 bases, V lost 5 bases, and 11 bases had no gene match. The CDR3 runs 16 residues. From germline, CDR1 is SEHNR and CDR2 FQNEAQ (reference sequence).

This sequence joins TRBV6-1 and TRBJ2-7; 10 bases map to TRBD1. The CDR3 contains 14 residues. Germline values: CDR1 MNHNS, CDR2 SASEGT. The ends lost 3 bases at V and 9 bases at J; junction bases unmatched: 8. CDR3 region: CASSEGPGQGRQYF. The CDR3 DNA follows: TGTGCCAGCAGTGAGGGACCGGGACAGGGGAGGCAGTACTTC.

The gene calls are TRBV5-1 and TRBJ2-1; perhaps TRBD1 as D (6 bases). In germline, CDR1 is SGHRS, CDR2 YFSETQ. The CDR3 sequence is 15 residues long. V lost 2 bases and J 3 bases, leaving 12 bases between the germline ends. The CDR3 reads CASSLTQGNYNEQFF. CDR3 nucleotides: TGCGCCAGCAGCTTAACCCAGGGGAACTACAATGAGCAGTTCTTC.

The chain uses TRBV10-3 and TRBJ1-5; tentatively, D is TRBD1 (5 bases). Trimming pared 2 bases from V and 0 bases from J, leaving 8 bases between. CDR1 is ENHRY and CDR2 is SYGVKD in the germline V gene. The CDR3 covers 15 residues. This CDR3 is CAISEKDSSNQPQHF. The CDR3 DNA follows: TGTGCCATCAGTGAGAAAGACAGTAGCAATCAGCCCCAGCATTTT.

The CDR3 DNA is TGTGCCAGCAGCTTAGCGCAGATCGGACTAGCGGAGCCAAATGAGCAGTTCTTC. Its protein is CASSLAQIGLAEPNEQFF. The chain has TRBV7-9 and TRBJ2-1; 10 bases are shared with TRBD2. Per germline, CDR1 SEHNR and CDR2 FQNEAQ (reference sequence). CDR3 length: 18 residues. V gave up 0 bases and J gave up 7 bases; unmatched junction bases: 12.

J is TRBJ2-7 and V is TRBV7-3; 9 nucleotides align to TRBD2. The CDR3 length is 16 residues. Germline V lookup: CDR1 SGHTA, CDR2 FQGTGA. Trimming at V came to 5 bases and at J to 2 bases, leaving 10 bases not matched to a gene. CDR3 sequence (DNA): TGTGCCAGCAGCCTAAATCCGGGACTAGCAACCTACGAGCAGTACTTC. Its protein is CASSLNPGLATYEQYF.

The V call is TRBV9, the J call TRBJ2-7; 12 bases align to TRBD1. The trim removed 0 bases at V and 5 bases at J, leaving 6 bases unmatched. The germline gives CDR1 SGDLS, CDR2 YYNGEE. The CDR3 loop spans 16 amino acids. The CDR3 reads CASSVEGQGALDEQYF. Written as DNA, the CDR3 is TGTGCCAGCAGCGTAGAGGGACAGGGGGCTTTGGACGAGCAGTACTTC. Full variable domain (rest looked up from reference TRBV9 and TRBJ2-7): DSGVTQTPKHLITATGQRVTLRCSPRSGDLSVYWYQQSLDQGLQFLIQYYNGEERAKGNILERFSAQQFPDLHSELNLSSLELGDSALYFCASSVEGQGALDEQYFGPGTRLTVT.

The CDR3 loop is CATCPGTGDGEQFF. CDR3 bases: TGTGCCACATGTCCCGGGACAGGGGACGGTGAGCAGTTCTTC. The rearrangement joins TRBV2 to TRBJ2-1; 10 bases are a match to TRBD1. CDR1 SNHLY and CDR2 FYNNEI come from the germline V gene. V lost 10 bases and J lost 9; bases outside the gene matches: 12. The CDR3 has 14 amino acids.

The chain uses TRBV5-1 and TRBJ2-1; 10 nucleotides align to TRBD2. The CDR3 totals 15 residues. Germline CDR1 reads SGHRS; CDR2 reads YFSETQ. Trimming took 2 bases from V and 6 from J; bases not matched to a gene: 5. The CDR3 DNA reads as TGCGCCAGCAGCTTACCTAGCGGGAGCAGCAATGAGCAGTTCTTC. Protein sequence: CASSLPSGSSNEQFF.

The genes are TRBV2 and TRBJ2-1; 9 bases match TRBD2. The CDR3 extends over 17 amino acids. With 3 bases clipped from V and 8 bases from J, the junction kept 14 bases outside the gene matches. Germline values: CDR1 SNHLY, CDR2 FYNNEI. CDR3 nucleotides: TGTGCCAGCAGTGATTATAGGATCACTAGCGGGCGCGATGAGCAGTTCTTC. Translation: CASSDYRITSGRDEQFF.

J is TRBJ2-3 and V is TRBV27, with 11 nucleotides matching TRBD2. V was pared by 3 bases and J by 4 bases, with 3 bases of the junction left unmatched. Germline V gene lookup returns CDR1 MNHEY and CDR2 SMNVEV (reference sequence). This CDR3 is built from 15 residues. The CDR3: CASSFLAGGPDTQYF. In DNA, the CDR3 is TGTGCCAGCAGTTTTTTAGCGGGGGGGCCAGATACGCAGTATTTT.

As to this clone: Compared with germline, one end of the junction differs, possibly owing to a read error. The J gene is TRBJ1-4, the V gene TRBV7-9; weak D call: TRBD1 (6 bases). CDR1 and CDR2 (germline): SEHNR, FQNEAQ (reference sequence). This CDR3 spans 15 amino acids. CDR3 coding DNA: TGTTCCAGCAGCTTACTACAGGGCGTAGGTGAAAAACTGTTTTTT. Its translation is CSSSLLQGVGEKLFF.

This rearrangement joins TRBV11-3 to TRBJ2-3, with 12 bases that match TRBD1. This CDR3 region has 15 residues. The V segment lost 5 bases and the J segment 2 bases; nucleotides outside the gene matches: 2. CDR1 and CDR2 (germline): SGHNT, YENEEA. CDR3 DNA sequence: TGTGCCAGCAGCGGGGGACAGGGGGCCACAGATACGCAGTATTTT. Translating gives CASSGGQGATDTQYF.

The rearrangement joins TRBV29-1 to TRBJ1-2; a weak D match, TRBD1 (5 bases). V shed 1 base and J shed 6 bases, with 6 bases lying between them. This CDR3 spans 11 amino acids. From germline, CDR1 is SQVTM and CDR2 ANQGSEA. The DNA for the CDR3 is TGCAGCGTTGAAGGGGGCGATGGCTACACCTTC. Its protein product is CSVEGGDGYTF.